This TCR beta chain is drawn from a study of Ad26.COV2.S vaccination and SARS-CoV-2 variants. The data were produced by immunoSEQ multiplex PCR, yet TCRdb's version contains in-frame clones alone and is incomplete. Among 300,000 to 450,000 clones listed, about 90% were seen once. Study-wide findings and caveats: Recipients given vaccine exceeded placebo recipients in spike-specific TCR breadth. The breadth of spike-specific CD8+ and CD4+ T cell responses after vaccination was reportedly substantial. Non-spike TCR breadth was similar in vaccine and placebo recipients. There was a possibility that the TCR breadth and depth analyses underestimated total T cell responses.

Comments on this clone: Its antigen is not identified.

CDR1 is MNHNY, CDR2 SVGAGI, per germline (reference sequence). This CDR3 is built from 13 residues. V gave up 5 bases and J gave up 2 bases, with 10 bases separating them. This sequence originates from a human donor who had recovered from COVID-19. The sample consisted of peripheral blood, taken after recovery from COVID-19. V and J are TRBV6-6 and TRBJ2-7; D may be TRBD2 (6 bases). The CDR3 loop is CASSLSGAYEQYF. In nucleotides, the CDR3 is TGTGCCAGCAGTCTATCGGGGGCCTACGAGCAGTACTTC.